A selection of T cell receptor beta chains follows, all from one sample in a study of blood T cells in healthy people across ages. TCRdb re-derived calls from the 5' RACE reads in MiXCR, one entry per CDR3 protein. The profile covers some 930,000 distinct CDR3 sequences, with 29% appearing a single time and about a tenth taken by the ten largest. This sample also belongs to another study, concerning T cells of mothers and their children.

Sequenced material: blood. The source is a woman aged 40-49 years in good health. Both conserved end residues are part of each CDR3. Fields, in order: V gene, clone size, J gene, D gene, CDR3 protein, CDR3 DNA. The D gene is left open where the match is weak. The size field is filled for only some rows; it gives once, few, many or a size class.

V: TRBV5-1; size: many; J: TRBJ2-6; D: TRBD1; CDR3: CASSPTFEGANPSGANVLTF; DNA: TGCGCCAGCAGCCCTACGTTTGAGGGGGCGAATCCCTCTGGGGCCAACGTCCTGACTTTC
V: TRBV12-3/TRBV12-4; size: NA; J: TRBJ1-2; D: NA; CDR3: CASSRPDRTNYGYTF; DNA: TGTGCCAGCAGTCGACCGGACAGAACTAACTATGGCTACACCTTC
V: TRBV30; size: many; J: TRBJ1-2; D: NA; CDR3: CAWTGQTLMGYGYTF; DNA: TGTGCCTGGACAGGCCAGACCTTAATGGGCTATGGCTACACCTTC
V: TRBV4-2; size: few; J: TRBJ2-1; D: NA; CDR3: CASSQDNAISYNEQFF; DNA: TGTGCCAGCAGCCAAGATAACGCTATCTCCTACAATGAGCAGTTCTTC
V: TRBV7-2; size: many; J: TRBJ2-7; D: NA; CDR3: CASSLAQGQGAYF; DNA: TGTGCCAGCAGCTTAGCGCAGGGGCAGGGTGCGTACTTC
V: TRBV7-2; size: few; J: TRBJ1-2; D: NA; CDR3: CASSFPGPVHTF; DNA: TGTGCCAGCAGCTTTCCGGGACCCGTCCACACCTTC
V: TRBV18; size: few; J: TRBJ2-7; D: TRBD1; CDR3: CASSPERGPDHEQYF; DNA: TGTGCCAGCTCACCAGAGAGGGGGCCTGATCACGAGCAGTACTTC
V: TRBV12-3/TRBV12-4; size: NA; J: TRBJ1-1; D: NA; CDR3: CASSRDRKTFF; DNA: TGTGCCAGCAGCCGCGACAGGAAAACTTTCTTT
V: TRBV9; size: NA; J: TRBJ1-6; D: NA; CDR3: CASSVSTGNSPLHF; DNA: TGTGCCAGCAGCGTTAGCACAGGGAATTCACCCCTCCACTTT
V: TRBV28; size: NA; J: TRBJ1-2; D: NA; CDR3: CASRDLGGYTF; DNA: TGTGCCAGCAGGGATTTAGGTGGCTACACCTTC
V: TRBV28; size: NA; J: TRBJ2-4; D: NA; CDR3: CAASLGETALAKNIQYF; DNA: TGTGCCGCCAGTTTGGGGGAAACAGCCCTGGCCAAAAACATTCAGTACTTC
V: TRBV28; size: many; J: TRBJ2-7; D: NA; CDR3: CASSLVQPVEQYF; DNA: TGTGCCAGCAGTTTGGTACAGCCTGTCGAGCAGTACTTC